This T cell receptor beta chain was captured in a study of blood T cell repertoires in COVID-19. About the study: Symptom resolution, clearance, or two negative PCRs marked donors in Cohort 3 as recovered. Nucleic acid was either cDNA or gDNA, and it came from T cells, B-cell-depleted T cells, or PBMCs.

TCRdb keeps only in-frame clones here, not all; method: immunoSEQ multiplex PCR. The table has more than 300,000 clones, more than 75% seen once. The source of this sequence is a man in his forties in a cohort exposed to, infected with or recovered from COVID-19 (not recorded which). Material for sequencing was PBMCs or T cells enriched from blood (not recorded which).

CDR3 in amino acids: CASSKTRRGAEDQPQHF. The CDR3 nucleotides read TGTGCCAGCTCAAAAACCCGGCGGGGGGCAGAGGATCAGCCCCAGCATTTT. The J gene is TRBJ1-5, the V gene TRBV18; perhaps TRBD1 as D (6 bases). CDR3 length: 17 amino acids. Looked up from germline, CDR1 is KGHSH and CDR2 is LQKENI. Trimming shortened V by 5 bases and J by 5 bases, and 22 bases separated the two germline ends.